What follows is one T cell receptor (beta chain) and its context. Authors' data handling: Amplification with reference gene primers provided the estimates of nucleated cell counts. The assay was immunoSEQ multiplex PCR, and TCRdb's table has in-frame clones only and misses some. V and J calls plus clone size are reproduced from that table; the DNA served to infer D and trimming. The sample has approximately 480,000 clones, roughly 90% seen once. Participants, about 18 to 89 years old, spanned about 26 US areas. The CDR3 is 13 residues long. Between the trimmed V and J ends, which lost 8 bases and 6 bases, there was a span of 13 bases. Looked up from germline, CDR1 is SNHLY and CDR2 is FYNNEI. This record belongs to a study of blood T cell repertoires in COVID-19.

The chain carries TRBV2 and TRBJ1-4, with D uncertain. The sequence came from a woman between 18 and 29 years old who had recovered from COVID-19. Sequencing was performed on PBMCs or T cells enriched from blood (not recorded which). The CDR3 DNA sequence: TGTGCCAGCTCGTTTTTACCAGATGAAAAACTGTTTTTT. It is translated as CASSFLPDEKLFF. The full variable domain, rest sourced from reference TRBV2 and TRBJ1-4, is EPEVTQTPSHQVTQMGQEVILRCVPISNHLYFYWYRQILGQKVEFLVSFYNNEISEKSEIFDDQFSVERPDGSNFTLKIRSTKLEDSAMYFCASSFLPDEKLFFGSGTQLSVL.